The next 29 T cell receptor beta chains were all read from a single sample in a study of cytotoxic CD8 clonotypes in ibrutinib-treated CLL. Measured with immunoSEQ multiplex PCR; TCRdb has only the in-frame clones, and not every one. The sample contains tens of thousands of clones, around 72% of which appear only once. The source was PBMCs, collected before ibrutinib treatment. The origin of the receptors is a human donor with chronic lymphocytic leukemia.

Only a few counts were recorded for this clone. This chain joins TRBV9 and TRBJ1-2, with 7 nucleotides matching TRBD1. There are 16 residues in the CDR3. Per germline, CDR1 SGDLS and CDR2 YYNGEE. V was pared by 4 bases and J by 4 bases, with 13 bases of the junction left unmatched. This chain's CDR3 is CASSLRGPGGTYGYTF. In nucleotides, the CDR3 is TGTGCCAGCAGCCTCAGAGGGCCAGGGGGGACCTATGGCTACACCTTC.

The V and J genes are TRBV19 and TRBJ1-2, with 8 positions matching TRBD1. CDR3 length equals 15 residues. The J segment lost 8 bases and the V segment lost 7 bases, leaving 15 bases of the junction unmatched. Germline CDR1 reads LNHDA; CDR2 reads SQIVND (reference sequence). CDR3 amino acids: CASIQSGQGTRGYTF. The CDR3 nucleotides are TGTGCCAGTATCCAATCCGGACAGGGCACTCGGGGCTACACCTTC.

The gene calls are TRBV2 and TRBJ2-1, with unresolved D. V lost 6 bases, J lost 9 bases, and 3 bases lay in between. Germline assignment: CDR1 SNHLY and CDR2 FYNNEI. This CDR3 contains 9 residues. The CDR3 protein is CASRREQFF. CDR3 nucleotides: TGTGCCAGCAGACGTGAGCAGTTCTTC.

This rearrangement joins TRBV28 to TRBJ2-1; 8 bases agree with TRBD2. Germline V lookup: CDR1 MDHEN, CDR2 SYDVKM. Losses at the gene ends were 5 bases for V and 5 bases for J; bases not matched to a gene: 8. The CDR3 sequence is 15 residues long. CDR3 in DNA: TGTGCCAGCAGTAAACCTACTAGCGGCCACAATGAGCAGTTCTTC. Translated, it gives CASSKPTSGHNEQFF.

The chain joins TRBV5-5 to TRBJ1-1; D gene ambiguous. The CDR3 has 13 residues. Germline V lookup: CDR1 SGHKS, CDR2 YYEKEE (reference sequence). Between the trimmed V and J ends, which lost 0 bases and 0 bases, there was a span of 3 bases. Written as DNA, the CDR3 is TGTGCCAGCAGCTTGGGAGTGAACACTGAAGCTTTCTTT. Residues: CASSLGVNTEAFF.

The J gene is TRBJ1-1, the V gene TRBV30; D possibly corresponds to TRBD1 (6 bases). The germline V gene encodes CDR1 GTSNPN and CDR2 SVGIG (reference sequence). V was cut by 0 bases and J by 1 base, with 9 bases left in between. The CDR3 spans 14 residues. CDR3: CAWSVLDRNTEAFF. In DNA, the CDR3 is TGTGCCTGGAGTGTATTGGACAGGAACACTGAAGCTTTCTTT.

The rearrangement links TRBV7-3 to TRBJ2-3; 12 bases agree with TRBD2. The CDR3 runs to 18 residues. Losses at the gene ends were 5 bases for V and 5 bases for J; bases not matched to a gene: 14. Per the germline V gene, CDR1 is SGHTA and CDR2 is FQGTGA. CDR3 sequence (DNA): TGTGCCAGCAGCGAGTTTCTAGCGGGAGGGCCTTCGGGAGATACGCAGTATTTT. The encoded protein is CASSEFLAGGPSGDTQYF.

The count of this clone is one. V and J are TRBV2 and TRBJ2-5, with 7 bases identical to TRBD1. The CDR3 is 11 residues long. CDR1 is SNHLY, CDR2 FYNNEI, per germline. Germline trimming cut 7 bases from V and 10 bases from J; bases unmatched to any gene: 6. The CDR3 nucleotides read TGTGCCAGCACCCGGCAGGGGGACCAGTACTTC. Translation gives CASTRQGDQYF.

This clone was picked up a small number of times. The chain combines TRBV27 with TRBJ1-5; D gene ambiguous. CDR1 and CDR2 from the germline V gene are MNHEY and SMNVEV (reference sequence). The CDR3 runs 14 residues. V lost 5 bases, J lost 3 bases, and 11 bases lay in between. CDR3 residues: CASSPGYLNQPQHF. The CDR3 coding sequence is TGTGCCAGCAGTCCGGGGTACCTCAATCAGCCCCAGCATTTT.

V and J are TRBV30 and TRBJ2-3, with TRBD2 matching over 7 bases. This CDR3 is 15 amino acids long. V lost 3 bases, J lost 1 base, and 7 bases stayed unmatched. The germline CDR1 and CDR2 sequences are GTSNPN and SVGIG (reference sequence). CDR3 amino acids: CAWSGGGGGTDTQYF. CDR3 nucleotide sequence: TGTGCCTGGAGCGGAGGCGGGGGAGGCACAGATACGCAGTATTTT.

The chain joins TRBV2 to TRBJ1-4; D is possibly TRBD1 (6 bases). The CDR3 covers 15 residues. Germline assignment: CDR1 SNHLY and CDR2 FYNNEI. Trimming pared 6 bases from V and 0 bases from J, leaving 11 bases between. The CDR3 protein is CASSPGQSTNEKLFF. CDR3 in DNA: TGTGCCAGCAGCCCCGGACAGTCAACTAATGAAAAACTGTTTTTT. Full variable domain (rest looked up from reference TRBV2 and TRBJ1-4): EPEVTQTPSHQVTQMGQEVILRCVPISNHLYFYWYRQILGQKVEFLVSFYNNEISEKSEIFDDQFSVERPDGSNFTLKIRSTKLEDSAMYFCASSPGQSTNEKLFFGSGTQLSVL.

V is TRBV7-9 and J is TRBJ2-7; either TRBD1 or TRBD2 may fit D (5 bases each). The CDR3 extends over 14 amino acids. V was clipped by 1 base and J by 6 bases, with 13 bases between them. Germline V gene lookup returns CDR1 SEHNR and CDR2 FQNEAQ (reference sequence). CDR3 nucleotides: TGTGCCAGCAGCTTAGATGGGACCCGAGGCGAGCAGTACTTC. Its protein is CASSLDGTRGEQYF.

The V gene is TRBV27, the J gene TRBJ2-5; 13 nucleotides agree with TRBD2. This CDR3 contains 16 residues. Losses at the gene ends were 5 bases for V and 2 bases for J; bases not matched to a gene: 5. Per the germline V gene, CDR1 is MNHEY and CDR2 is SMNVEV (reference sequence). The CDR3 DNA reads TGTGCCAGCAGTGCCGGACTAGCGGGAGTTCAAGAGACCCAGTACTTC. Its protein product is CASSAGLAGVQETQYF.

The chain is built from TRBV7-3 and TRBJ2-3; 11 bases align to TRBD2. The trim removed 5 bases at V and 1 base at J, leaving 11 bases unmatched. Per germline, CDR1 SGHTA and CDR2 FQGTGA. The CDR3 spans 18 residues. The CDR3 DNA reads as TGTGCCAGCAGCCTATTAGCGGGAGGGACTACAGGCACAGATACGCAGTATTTT. Its translation: CASSLLAGGTTGTDTQYF.

V is TRBV2 and J is TRBJ1-3; a weak D match, TRBD1 (5 bases). Trimming pared 4 bases from V and 4 bases from J, leaving 14 bases between. The CDR3 length is 15 residues. Germline-derived CDR1 and CDR2 are SNHLY and FYNNEI. The chain's CDR3 is CASSGTNFGGNTIYF. CDR3 bases: TGTGCCAGCAGTGGGACAAATTTTGGAGGAAACACCATATATTTT.

V usage is TRBV5-4 and J usage is TRBJ2-1; TRBD2 matches at 12 bases. The CDR3 spans 15 residues. V lost 2 bases to trimming and J lost 5 bases; unmatched junction nucleotides: 2. From germline, CDR1 is SGHNT and CDR2 YYREEE (reference sequence). CDR3 DNA sequence: TGTGCCAGCAGCTTCCGGACTAGCGGGAACAATGAGCAGTTCTTC. Translating it yields CASSFRTSGNNEQFF.

The V gene is TRBV7-6, the J gene TRBJ2-1; D possibly corresponds to TRBD2 (5 bases). The CDR3 is 12 residues long. Germline V gene lookup returns CDR1 SGHVS and CDR2 FNYEAQ. V was cut by 6 bases and J by 9 bases, with 12 bases left in between. CDR3 in amino acids: CASSNLAFEQFF. Here the CDR3 DNA reads TGTGCCAGCAGTAATTTAGCGTTTGAGCAGTTCTTC.

The chain joins TRBV6-6 to TRBJ2-1, with TRBD2 matching over 14 bases. There are 16 residues in the CDR3. Germline V gives CDR1 MNHNY, CDR2 SVGAGI (reference sequence). Trimming cost V 2 bases and J 9 bases; bases outside gene matches: 6. The CDR3 sequence: CASSYGTSGRLGEQFF. CDR3 DNA sequence: TGTGCCAGCAGTTACGGGACTAGCGGGAGATTGGGTGAGCAGTTCTTC.

The V and J genes are TRBV11-3 and TRBJ1-1; D ambiguous. CDR1 and CDR2 from the germline V gene are SGHNT and YENEEA. Trimming shortened V by 1 base and J by 1 base, and 7 bases separated the two germline ends. This CDR3 region has 14 residues. CDR3 in DNA: TGTGCCAGCAGCTTAGTAGGTACGAACACTGAAGCTTTCTTT. This sequence encodes CASSLVGTNTEAFF.

The CDR3 nucleotides are TGTGCCATCAGTGGCCGCGGGCGGATCCTGAACACTGAAGCTTTCTTT. This codes for CAISGRGRILNTEAFF. This chain connects TRBV10-3 to TRBJ1-1; the D is unclear. The germline V gene encodes CDR1 ENHRY and CDR2 SYGVKD. There are 16 residues in the CDR3. The V end was cut by 4 bases, the J end by 0 bases, with 15 bases between.

This clone was observed a handful of times. The V and J genes are TRBV20-1 and TRBJ1-2; D is unresolved. This CDR3 has 11 amino acids. Trimming cost V 5 bases and J 8 bases, with 12 bases left between them. Looked up from germline, CDR1 is DFQATT and CDR2 is SNEGSKA (reference sequence). CDR3 sequence reads: CSARIFLGYTF. CDR3 coding DNA: TGCAGTGCTCGGATCTTCTTGGGCTACACCTTC.

The rearrangement uses TRBV11-2 and TRBJ2-1; 14 nucleotides align to TRBD2. Trimming at V came to 3 bases and at J to 9 bases, leaving 10 bases not matched to a gene. Germline loops: CDR1 SGHAT, CDR2 FQNNGV. This CDR3 comprises 17 residues. This chain's CDR3 is CASSFSRLAGGQGEQFF. The CDR3 DNA reads TGTGCCAGCAGCTTCTCGCGACTAGCGGGGGGGCAAGGTGAGCAGTTCTTC.

Worth noting for this clone: A read error may be the cause here, since a much bigger clone is one base away. The sample contains more than one DNA sequence encoding this CDR3. This chain joins TRBV4-1 and TRBJ2-2; 7 bases map to TRBD1. J gave up 8 bases and V 1 base, and 10 bases lay outside the gene matches. There are 16 residues in the CDR3. The germline CDR1 and CDR2 sequences are MGHRA and YSYEKL. The DNA of the CDR3 is TGCGCCAGCAGCCAAGGGACAGGACTTGGATGGGGGGAGCTGTTTTTT. This codes for CASSQGTGLGWGELFF.

The rearrangement uses TRBV6-4 and TRBJ2-3; no clear D. Trimming shortened V by 2 bases and J by 3 bases, and 9 bases separated the two germline ends. There are 14 residues in the CDR3. Germline CDR1 and CDR2: MRHNA and SNTAGT. CDR3 in amino acids: CASSDRGRTDTQYF. The CDR3 coding sequence is TGTGCCAGCAGTGACCGAGGTAGAACAGATACGCAGTATTTT.

The chain joins TRBV4-3 to TRBJ1-2, with D hard to call. V was cut by 1 base and J by 2 bases, with 11 bases left in between. The CDR3 is made up of 15 amino acids. Germline assignment: CDR1 LGHNA and CDR2 YSLEER. CDR3 bases: TGCGCCAGCAGCCAAGGAATAACTAGGAACTATGGCTACACCTTC. The encoded protein is CASSQGITRNYGYTF.

The rearrangement uses TRBV7-9 and TRBJ1-1; D perhaps matches TRBD1 (5 bases). Germline CDR1 and CDR2: SEHNR and FQNEAQ (reference sequence). This CDR3 comprises 14 residues. V was trimmed by 5 bases and J by 4 bases, leaving 14 bases between them. The CDR3 protein is CASSPWTTGTEAFF. In DNA form, the CDR3 reads TGTGCCAGCAGCCCGTGGACAACCGGCACTGAAGCTTTCTTT.

This clone was seen a few times. The chain is built from TRBV5-1 and TRBJ1-2, with 7 bases lining up with TRBD1. The V gene end was trimmed by 4 bases and the J gene end by 6 bases; junction bases not matched to a gene: 21. From germline, CDR1 is SGHRS and CDR2 YFSETQ. The CDR3 spans 18 residues. The CDR3, as DNA: TGCGCCAGCAGCCGAGGCCTCGGGACAGATAAAAAGTTGGATGGCTACACCTTC. Translated: CASSRGLGTDKKLDGYTF.

The chain has TRBV7-3 and TRBJ2-5; unclear D gene. Trimming pared 2 bases from V and 0 bases from J, leaving 4 bases between. The CDR3 sequence is 13 residues long. CDR1 and CDR2 from the germline V gene are SGHTA and FQGTGA. CDR3 loop: CASSLSNQETQYF. DNA of the CDR3: TGTGCCAGCAGCTTATCCAACCAAGAGACCCAGTACTTC. Based on the CDR3 plus reference TRBV7-3 and TRBJ2-5, the full variable domain is GAGVSQTPSNKVTEKGKYVELRCDPISGHTALYWYRQSLGQGPEFLIYFQGTGAADDSGLPNDRFFAVRPEGSVSTLKIQRTERGDSAVYLCASSLSNQETQYFGPGTRLLVL.

The V and J genes are TRBV11-2 and TRBJ2-1; TRBD1 aligns across 10 bases. CDR3 size: 14 residues. CDR1 SGHAT and CDR2 FQNNGV come from the germline V gene. V was pared by 3 bases and J by 9 bases, with 5 bases of the junction left unmatched. CDR3 sequence: CASSFGTGVSEQFF. Here the CDR3 DNA reads TGTGCCAGCAGCTTCGGGACAGGGGTAAGTGAGCAGTTCTTC.